This TCR beta chain was captured in a study of control samples from healthy donors and cancer patients (TCRdb year 2020). Turning to this clone: Its antigen has not been determined. No much larger clonotype is one base removed from it; base qualities were not supplied.

The germline V gene (reference sequence) gives CDR1 as GTSNPN and CDR2 as SVGIG. CDR3 length: 11 amino acids, cysteine to phenylalanine. The entry retains the CDR3 DNA only, 33 bases that are in frame from base 1. At the junction V is shortened by 4 bases and J by 5 bases, with 8 bases in between. The method was the immunoSEQ multiplex PCR assay. TCRdb retrieved this table from immuneACCESS and kept in-frame rearrangements only. Not all clones are present; in checked studies, unresolved V genes account for under half, and no reason is known for the remainder. The sample table shows tens of thousands of clones, and 80% to 90% are seen once. Together, the top ten hold roughly 10% of the sample.

The sequenced material came from PBMCs. The TCR was taken from a woman aged 55-69 years with lung cancer. The chain is made from TRBV30 and TRBJ1-1; too little of a D gene remains to name it. The nucleotides read TGTGCCTGGAATCTTATAACTGAAGCTTTCTTT. This encodes CAWNLITEAFF.